These T cell receptor beta chains were read from a single sample in a study of regulatory T cells in long-lasting Graves disease. MiXCR, run by TCRdb on the multiplex PCR reads, gives a single entry per CDR3 protein. Counted here are about 320,000 distinct CDR3 sequences, more than 15% occurring once; the ten biggest clones make up less than 45%. Sequences were derived from peripheral blood mononuclear cells (PBMCs), sampled at new diagnosis, from a patient treated with antithyroid drugs. The receptors derive from a female donor with Graves disease. CDR3s include the opening cysteine and the closing phenylalanine or tryptophan. D genes are given only for firm matches. Clone size, where shown, is once, few, many, or a class for clones that have expanded.

TRBV3-1	TRBJ2-1	TRBD2	few	CASSPRLWSGASSYNEQFF	TGTGCCAGCAGCCCCCGTCTATGGAGCGGGGCCAGCTCCTACAATGAGCAGTTCTTC
TRBV20-1	TRBJ2-5	TRBD2	many	CSAKGLGEGETQYF	TGCAGTGCTAAAGGTTTGGGGGAGGGAGAGACCCAGTACTTC
TRBV28	TRBJ2-3	NA	many	CASSLLTKDTQYF	TGTGCCAGCAGTTTGCTAACCAAAGATACGCAGTATTTT
TRBV27	TRBJ1-5	NA	many	CASRAAPSNQPQHF	TGTGCCAGCAGGGCAGCACCTAGCAATCAGCCCCAGCATTTT
TRBV28	TRBJ2-3	NA	many	CASSLWGVAAADTQYF	TGTGCCAGCAGTTTATGGGGCGTGGCAGCCGCAGATACGCAGTATTTT
TRBV9	TRBJ2-1	NA	few	CASSVGDNEQFF	TGTGCCAGCAGCGTCGGAGACAATGAGCAGTTCTTC
TRBV11-2	TRBJ2-2	NA	many	CASSFGDTGELFF	TGTGCCAGCAGCTTCGGGGACACCGGGGAGCTGTTTTTT
TRBV20-1	TRBJ2-1	TRBD1	NA	CRATLGQGTFF	TGCAGAGCAACCCTCGGACAGGGGACGTTCTTC
TRBV12-3/TRBV12-4	TRBJ1-5	NA	few	CASMKAQPQHF	TGTGCCAGCATGAAAGCTCAGCCCCAGCATTTT
TRBV28	TRBJ2-1	NA	many	CASSPNSDEQFF	TGTGCCAGCAGCCCTAACTCTGATGAGCAGTTCTTC
TRBV10-3	TRBJ2-7	NA	many	CAIRQEAASYEQYF	TGTGCCATCAGGCAGGAAGCGGCCTCCTACGAGCAGTACTTC
TRBV9	TRBJ1-1	TRBD1	many	CASSVGGTGGNTEAFF	TGTGCCAGCAGCGTAGGCGGGACAGGGGGTAACACTGAAGCTTTCTTT
TRBV11-3	TRBJ2-2	NA	many	CASSSGAGRGGTGELFF	TGTGCCAGCAGCTCCGGGGCGGGCAGGGGGGGCACCGGGGAGCTGTTTTTT
TRBV18	TRBJ2-2	NA	NA	CASSPGRGQNTGELFF	TGTGCCAGCTCACCGGGACGAGGACAGAACACCGGGGAGCTGTTTTTT
TRBV27	TRBJ2-3	NA	many	CASTKPGWDTQYF	TGTGCCAGCACCAAGCCGGGATGGGATACGCAGTATTTT
TRBV7-9	TRBJ2-3	TRBD2	many	CASRPSSGRTDTQYF	TGTGCCAGCCGACCTTCTAGCGGGAGAACAGATACGCAGTATTTT
TRBV6-4	TRBJ2-7	TRBD1	many	CASSSSPDRVGEQYF	TGTGCCAGCAGTTCCAGCCCCGACAGGGTTGGCGAGCAGTACTTC
TRBV20-1	TRBJ2-2	TRBD2	few	CSATMLGGSGELFF	TGCAGTGCCACGATGCTCGGGGGGTCCGGGGAGCTGTTTTTT
TRBV19	TRBJ1-5	NA	many	CATKALPLNQPQHF	TGTGCCACTAAAGCCCTACCGCTCAATCAGCCCCAGCATTTT
TRBV28	TRBJ1-1	NA	NA	CASSLAWVANTEAFF	TGTGCCAGCAGTTTAGCCTGGGTCGCGAATACTGAAGCTTTCTTT
TRBV30	TRBJ1-1	NA	once	CAWSGGPNTEAFF	TGTGCCTGGAGTGGAGGGCCGAACACTGAAGCTTTCTTT
TRBV5-1	TRBJ2-3	NA	few	CASSFPMIDTQYF	TGCGCCAGCAGCTTCCCGATGATAGATACGCAGTATTTT
TRBV11-3	TRBJ2-7	NA	NA	CASSFSGQLSEQYF	TGTGCCAGCAGCTTCAGCGGTCAACTAAGCGAGCAGTACTTC
TRBV24-1	TRBJ2-6	NA	many	CATSDGGGANVLTF	TGTGCCACCAGTGATGGGGGTGGGGCCAACGTCCTGACTTTC
TRBV19	TRBJ1-1	NA	few	CASSLLGSTEAFF	TGTGCCAGTAGTCTCCTTGGCAGCACTGAAGCTTTCTTT
TRBV4-1	TRBJ2-2	NA	few	CASSQGAGIRETGELFF	TGCGCCAGCAGCCAAGGGGCAGGGATAAGGGAAACCGGGGAGCTGTTTTTT
TRBV6-2/TRBV6-3	TRBJ2-7	NA	NA	CASSQISGLKSYEQYF	TGTGCCAGCAGCCAAATTAGCGGCCTGAAATCCTACGAGCAGTACTTC
TRBV5-1	TRBJ1-2	NA	many	CASTFGAGTNYGYTF	TGCGCCAGCACCTTTGGAGCGGGGACTAACTATGGCTACACCTTC
TRBV24-1	TRBJ2-3	NA	many	CATSDLASATRTDTQYF	TGTGCCACCAGTGATTTGGCGAGCGCTACCCGCACAGATACGCAGTATTTT
TRBV7-3	TRBJ2-5	TRBD2	NA	CASSRELAGTQETQYF	TGTGCCAGCAGTCGGGAACTAGCGGGGACCCAAGAGACCCAGTACTTC
TRBV11-3	TRBJ2-5	TRBD2	few	CASSPESRLAGSGETQYF	TGTGCCAGCAGCCCCGAAAGCAGACTAGCGGGATCGGGGGAGACCCAGTACTTC
TRBV20-1	TRBJ2-7	TRBD1	many	CSGTGQNVYEQYF	TGCAGTGGAACGGGACAGAATGTATACGAGCAGTACTTC
TRBV12-3/TRBV12-4	TRBJ2-3	NA	many	CASSLSDTQYF	TGTGCCAGCAGTTTATCAGATACGCAGTATTTT
TRBV18	TRBJ2-7	NA	many	CASTEGGDEQYF	TGTGCCAGCACAGAGGGTGGCGACGAGCAGTACTTC
TRBV24-1	TRBJ2-2	TRBD2	NA	CATGDSSSGAHTGELFF	TGTGCCACCGGGGATTCTTCTAGCGGGGCACACACCGGGGAGCTGTTTTTT
TRBV5-5	TRBJ2-5	NA	many	CASSSTTRETQYF	TGTGCCAGCAGCTCGACTACACGGGAGACCCAGTACTTC
TRBV20-1	TRBJ2-5	NA	NA	CSARKRGGVEETQYF	TGCAGTGCTCGAAAAAGGGGTGGGGTGGAAGAGACCCAGTACTTC
TRBV6-1	TRBJ2-5	TRBD1	few	CASSQGAPETQYF	TGTGCCAGCAGTCAGGGGGCGCCTGAGACCCAGTACTTC
TRBV2	TRBJ2-7	TRBD1	many	CASRETGGEQYF	TGTGCCAGCAGAGAAACAGGGGGCGAGCAGTACTTC
TRBV29-1	TRBJ2-1	NA	many	CSGYGVEMGTHSSYNEQFF	TGCAGCGGCTACGGGGTGGAAATGGGAACGCATAGCTCCTACAATGAGCAGTTCTTC
TRBV9	TRBJ2-2	NA	many	CASSVAKTLALGNTGELFF	TGTGCCAGCAGCGTAGCGAAAACCCTAGCCCTTGGGAACACCGGGGAGCTGTTTTTT
TRBV28	TRBJ2-5	NA	NA	CASSLFTAGGRETQYF	TGTGCCAGCAGTTTATTCACTGCGGGTGGGCGAGAGACCCAGTACTTC
TRBV29-1	TRBJ1-2	NA	many	CSVDQMEGKANYGYTF	TGCAGCGTTGACCAGATGGAGGGGAAAGCTAACTATGGCTACACCTTC
TRBV20-1	TRBJ2-5	NA	NA	CSARGIQETQYF	TGCAGTGCCAGGGGAATCCAAGAGACCCAGTACTTC
TRBV25-1	TRBJ2-3	NA	many	CASSLPGAGAIDTQYF	TGTGCCAGCAGCCTCCCGGGGGCGGGAGCTATAGATACGCAGTATTTT
TRBV28	TRBJ2-3	NA	many	CASSNQLGFNTQYF	TGTGCCAGCAGTAACCAACTAGGGTTTAATACGCAGTATTTT
TRBV29-1	TRBJ1-2	NA	NA	CSVATTGKNGYTF	TGCAGCGTTGCTACTACAGGGAAGAATGGCTACACCTTC
TRBV27	TRBJ2-7	NA	many	CASSPSRGIHEQYF	TGTGCCAGCAGTCCCAGCCGGGGTATCCACGAGCAGTACTTC
TRBV2	TRBJ1-1	NA	many	CASRAALFQREAFF	TGTGCCAGCAGAGCGGCCCTTTTTCAGCGTGAAGCTTTCTTT
TRBV5-1	TRBJ1-1	NA	many	CASSLTQGSAEAFF	TGCGCCAGCAGCCTTACCCAGGGTAGTGCTGAAGCTTTCTTT
TRBV20-1	TRBJ2-5	TRBD2	many	CSAVGTSGDTAFETQYF	TGCAGTGCTGTCGGGACTAGCGGAGACACCGCCTTTGAGACCCAGTACTTC
TRBV2	TRBJ1-1	NA	once	CASRTHMNTEAFF	TGTGCCAGTAGGACACACATGAACACTGAAGCTTTCTTT
TRBV27	TRBJ2-7	NA	many	CASSSRTVGSYEQYF	TGTGCCAGCAGTTCGAGGACAGTCGGATCCTACGAGCAGTACTTC